Sequencing of this T cell receptor (beta chain) was carried out in a study of blood T cells in healthy people across ages (dated by TCRdb to the mid-2010s). The study in broad terms: In model experiments, template switching captured roughly one uniquely barcoded TCR beta cDNA molecule for every two T cells. Four age groups were formed from the donors: young (average about 15 years), middle-aged (less than 40), aged (roughly 59) and long-lived (approximately 80). To track age-related changes in TCR beta repertoire diversity, the study relied on deep sequencing normalized with unique cDNA molecular identifiers. For two donors (one aged 18 to 29 and one aged 80 or older), the study analyzed two additional independent replicas of 1 million unique cDNA reads from the same blood draw.

This clonotype was counted between two and nine times. The antigen it binds to is not known. Qualities for individual bases were not recorded, and no much larger clone is one base off. The protocol used for the library was 5' RACE. Sequencing relied on an Illumina HiSeq 2500. A second PCR of roughly 6 to 12 cycles was performed with a sample-barcoded 5' primer and a J-beta primer mix. A unique molecular identifier was introduced onto each TCR beta cDNA molecule by a template-switch 5' adaptor carrying 12 random nucleotides. Each sample yielded at least 3 million CDR3-containing paired-end reads. First-strand cDNA synthesis was performed from all RNA using the Mint cDNA synthesis kit, with priming by a TRBC-specific oligonucleotide. Following uracil-DNA glycosylase treatment, all cDNA underwent a first 18-cycle PCR with the universal primers M1SS and BC2_uni_R. Per the original workflow: For normalization, 1 million high-quality reads were randomly selected from each sample, with every read carrying a distinct molecular identifier. Instead of being binned into consensus sequences, reads that shared molecular identifiers were thrown out. MiTCR, set to a Q25 quality threshold and the strictest error-elimination algorithm, was used for CDR3 identification, clonotype clustering and error correction. A nonparametric unseen species model with Euler transformation was used to estimate a lower bound on total TCR beta diversity. TCRdb took the public reads, trimmed them with fastp at Q25, ran MiXCR for clone calling and kept in-frame beta chains. Rows with a matching CDR3 protein are joined into one entry that keeps the most common DNA and genes. These V and J calls derive from TCRdb rather than the authors' analysis. In this sample the table shows around 800,000 distinct CDR3 sequences, under 30% of which occur a single time. The ten largest clones represent about 3% of the sample.

Study-wide findings and limitations: Observed TCR beta diversity correlated strongly with the percentage of naive T cells measured by flow cytometry. Because the CMV infection status of the donors was unknown, age-related changes in expanded clonotypes may potentially have been confounded. Total diversity estimates from one million sequenced T cells were considered lower bounds and underestimates. Bulk unsorted PBMC profiling prevented conclusive comparison of naive and antigen-experienced compartments. Compared with the aged group, more naive CD4+ T cells, fewer expanded clones and increased TCR diversity were shown by the long-lived group, suggesting age selection. Observed TCR beta diversity per million T cells fell roughly linearly with age, and a significant reduction was already apparent by age around 40.

Reading the germline V gene gives CDR1 MNHEY and CDR2 SVGEGT. Counted from cysteine to phenylalanine, this CDR3 has 17 amino acids. Solely the CDR3 DNA is kept, with 51 bases framed from the first base. V is cut by 2 bases and J by 1 base, and the space between the germline ends is 12 bases. Donors were 39 systemically healthy Caucasian individuals from Russia aged roughly 6 to 100 years. Approximately 9.3 milliliters of peripheral blood were drawn from each donor into EDTA-treated Vacutainer tubes. Ficoll-Paque density-gradient centrifugation was used to isolate PBMCs, with at least 7 million per sample. Trizol reagent was used to extract total RNA from PBMCs, with at least 5.5 micrograms per sample. Naive CD45RAhigh/CD27high T cell percentages were measured by flow cytometry on a PBMC aliquot from every donor. This same sample was also part of a study on T cells of mothers and their children. Taken from the second paper: Nine systemically healthy Caucasian individuals, comprising three mothers and their six children, were included as donors. cDNA synthesis consumed the entire amount of extracted RNA, loaded at approximately 1.6 ug RNA in each 15 ul reaction. In the second PCR, the M1S primer added sample barcodes and 2-4 random nucleotides. More than 9 million TCR beta CDR3 reads were obtained from each mother, and about 3 million reads were obtained from each child. In both related and unrelated pairs, thymic selection shapes the output of TCR recombination in a similar way, with inherited differences having only a minor effect. Normalized repertoire overlap was always found to be slightly, but never significantly, higher in related mother-child pairs than in unrelated mother-child pairs. With a sensitivity of about 100 clones per million clonotypes, no persistent microchimeric T cell clones were detected. In the study, deep NGS was used to compare the TCR beta repertoires of mothers and children, and features distinguishing related mother-child pairs from unrelated individuals were sought. The mean age was roughly 40 +/- 4 years for the mothers and roughly 10 +/- 4 years for the children. After adapter ligation was performed with NEBNext reagents, the libraries were sequenced on an Illumina HiSeq 2000 with 100+100 nt paired-end reads. To prevent cross-contamination, the mother and child libraries were prepared one month apart and sequenced in separate runs. Between roughly 500,000 and 2,100,000 distinct TCR beta clonotypes were identified per donor. Naive TCR beta clonotypes were estimated from low-frequency clonotypes matched to each donor's FACS-determined naive share, without sorting.

This sequence was found in a boy between 5 and 17 years old in good health. The source material was blood. The sequence is built from TRBV6-2 or TRBV6-3 and TRBJ2-6; the D gene could be either TRBD1 or TRBD2, each agreeing at 5 bases. The CDR3 loop reads CASSYPGRGSGANVLTF. The DNA sequence is TGTGCCAGCAGTTACCCGGGACGGGGATCTGGGGCCAACGTCCTGACTTTC.